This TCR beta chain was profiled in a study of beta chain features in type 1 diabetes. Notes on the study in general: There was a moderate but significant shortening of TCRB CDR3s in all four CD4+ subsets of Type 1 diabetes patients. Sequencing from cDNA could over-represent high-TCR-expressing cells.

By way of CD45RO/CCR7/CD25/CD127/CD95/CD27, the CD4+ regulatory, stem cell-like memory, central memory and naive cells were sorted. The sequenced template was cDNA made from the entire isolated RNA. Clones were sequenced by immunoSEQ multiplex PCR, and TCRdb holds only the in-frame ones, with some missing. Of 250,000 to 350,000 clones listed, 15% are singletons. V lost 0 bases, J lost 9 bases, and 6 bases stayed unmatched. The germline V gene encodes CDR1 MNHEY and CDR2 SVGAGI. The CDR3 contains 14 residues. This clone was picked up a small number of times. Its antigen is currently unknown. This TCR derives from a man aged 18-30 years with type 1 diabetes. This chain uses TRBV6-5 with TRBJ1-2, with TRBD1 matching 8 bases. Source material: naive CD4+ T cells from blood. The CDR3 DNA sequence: TGTGCCAGCAGTTACTCGAGGACAGGGATGAGCTACACCTTC. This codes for CASSYSRTGMSYTF.